These 22 T cell receptor beta chains came from one sample sequenced in a study of T cells in tumors after PD-1 blockade. Sequenced by immunoSEQ multiplex PCR; TCRdb stores in-frame clones only, minus some. The sample includes roughly 50,000 clones, roughly three quarters of them seen just once. The starting material was PBMCs, obtained before anti-PD-1 treatment. Source of these receptors: a human donor with basal cell carcinoma.

This chain joins TRBV28 and TRBJ2-7; D call uncertain. This CDR3 contains 13 residues. Looked up from germline, CDR1 is MDHEN and CDR2 is SYDVKM. Between the trimmed V and J ends, which lost 5 bases and 2 bases, there was a span of 10 bases. This CDR3 is CASSPTPTYEQYF. Written as DNA, the CDR3 is TGTGCCAGCAGTCCCACTCCTACCTACGAGCAGTACTTC.

The chain employs TRBV4-2 and TRBJ2-5; 7 positions agree with TRBD1. The germline CDR1 and CDR2 sequences are LGHNA and YNFKEQ. CDR3 size: 15 residues. J gave up 5 bases and V 2 bases, and 8 bases lay outside the gene matches. CDR3 loop: CASSQTQGMDETQYF. The CDR3 coding sequence is TGTGCCAGCAGCCAAACACAGGGGATGGACGAGACCCAGTACTTC.

The chain couples TRBV6-6 to TRBJ1-2; unclear D gene. Trimming stripped 5 bases from V and 4 bases from J, with 14 bases between. This CDR3 is 14 amino acids long. Germline lookup yields CDR1 MNHNY and CDR2 SVGAGI (reference sequence). The CDR3 protein is CASSTDRTLYGYTF. CDR3 sequence (DNA): TGTGCCAGCAGTACCGATCGGACCCTCTATGGCTACACCTTC.

V is TRBV5-1 and J is TRBJ1-1; no clear D gene. V was pared by 0 bases and J by 5 bases, with 8 bases between. The CDR3 consists of 13 residues. Germline CDR1 reads SGHRS; CDR2 reads YFSETQ. The CDR3 protein is CASSLVGRTEAFF. In nucleotides, the CDR3 is TGCGCCAGCAGCTTGGTAGGGAGGACTGAAGCTTTCTTT.

The chain recombines TRBV6-5 with TRBJ2-7, with D tentatively TRBD1 (5 bases). This CDR3 is built from 14 residues. V was pared by 8 bases and J by 0 bases, with 14 bases between. Germline assignment: CDR1 MNHEY and CDR2 SVGAGI. DNA of the CDR3: TGTGCCAGCGCTACTTCGGACAACTCCTACGAGCAGTACTTC. Encoded protein: CASATSDNSYEQYF.

The J gene is TRBJ1-1, the V gene TRBV28; D ambiguous. V was cut by 8 bases and J by 4 bases, with 14 bases left in between. Germline lookup yields CDR1 MDHEN and CDR2 SYDVKM. The CDR3 length is 13 residues. DNA for the CDR3: TGTGCCAGCGTCTCAGAGCCAGGCACTGAAGCTTTCTTT. This encodes CASVSEPGTEAFF.

The chain couples TRBV4-2 to TRBJ2-3, with TRBD2 identical over 9 bases. CDR1 LGHNA and CDR2 YNFKEQ come from the germline V gene. V was clipped by 4 bases and J by 4 bases; unmatched bases: 9. The CDR3 spans 16 residues. As DNA, the CDR3 is TGTGCCAGCAGCCTTTATAGTGGCGGGGGGGCAGATACGCAGTATTTT. Encoded protein: CASSLYSGGGADTQYF.

This clone came up a few times. This chain uses TRBV18 with TRBJ1-5; 9 bases are a match to TRBD1. This CDR3 comprises 16 residues. Trimming at V came to 2 bases and at J to 4 bases, leaving 6 bases not matched to a gene. Germline-derived CDR1 and CDR2 are KGHSH and LQKENI. CDR3 sequence: CASSPGQGPTNQPQHF. The CDR3, as DNA: TGTGCCAGCTCACCAGGACAGGGGCCTACTAATCAGCCCCAGCATTTT. Full variable domain (remainder filled in from reference TRBV18 and TRBJ1-5): NAGVMQNPRHLVRRRGQEARLRCSPMKGHSHVYWYRQLPEEGLKFMVYLQKENIIDESGMPKERFSAEFPKEGPSILRIQQVVRGDSAAYFCASSPGQGPTNQPQHFGDGTRLSIL.

The chain is built from TRBV24-1 and TRBJ2-1, with 7 bases aligning to TRBD1. The CDR3 length is 11 residues. J was trimmed by 9 bases and V by 9 bases; bases with no gene match: 4. The germline gives CDR1 KGHDR, CDR2 SFDVKD. For the CDR3, the DNA is TGTGCCACCGCAAGGGGGCTTGAGCAGTTCTTC. This gives the protein CATARGLEQFF.

The CDR3, as DNA: TGCGCCAGCAGCCCAACCGGACAGGGGTTCAGTCAGCCCCAGCATTTT. As protein: CASSPTGQGFSQPQHF. The chain links TRBV4-1 to TRBJ1-5; 9 nucleotides line up with TRBD1. Looked up from germline, CDR1 is MGHRA and CDR2 is YSYEKL. Trimming took 4 bases from V and 6 from J; bases not matched to a gene: 10. This CDR3 is built from 16 residues.

This clone has only one observation. The chain recombines TRBV28 with TRBJ1-4; TRBD1 is a possible D gene (5 bases). This CDR3 has 16 residues. V shed 0 bases and J shed 6 bases, with 14 bases lying between them. Germline V gene lookup returns CDR1 MDHEN and CDR2 SYDVKM. The chain's CDR3 is CASSLWGRGFDEKLFF. The CDR3 region has the DNA TGTGCCAGCAGTTTATGGGGACGGGGCTTCGATGAAAAACTGTTTTTT. The whole variable domain, remainder taken from reference TRBV28 and TRBJ1-4, is DVKVTQSSRYLVKRTGEKVFLECVQDMDHENMFWYRQDPGLGLRLIYFSYDVKMKEKGDIPEGYSVSREKKERFSLILESASTNQTSMYLCASSLWGRGFDEKLFFGSGTQLSVL.

The chain employs TRBV27 and TRBJ2-5, with a possible D match to TRBD1 (5 bases). Trimming took 5 bases from V and 1 from J, leaving 8 bases between them. Germline CDR1 MNHEY, CDR2 SMNVEV (reference sequence). This CDR3 spans 13 amino acids. DNA for the CDR3: TGTGCCAGCAGTCGACAGCCCCAAGAGACCCAGTACTTC. Its translation: CASSRQPQETQYF.

This clone counts as medium-sized (0.01 to 0.1%). This sample also contains other DNA sequences that code for the same CDR3. The genes are TRBV7-9 and TRBJ1-5; D is ambiguous. Per the germline V gene, CDR1 is SEHNR and CDR2 is FQNEAQ (reference sequence). This CDR3 is built from 13 residues. With 1 base removed from V and 7 bases from J, the gap between germline ends came to 8 bases. The CDR3 region is CASSLDEGQPQHF. The CDR3 nucleotides read TGTGCCAGCAGCTTAGATGAAGGGCAGCCCCAGCATTTT.

In DNA, the CDR3 is TGTGCCAGCAGACAAATTCCGGGACCCGAGGAGACCCAGTACTTC. Encoded protein: CASRQIPGPEETQYF. V gene TRBV7-9 combines with J gene TRBJ2-5, with D possibly being TRBD1 or TRBD2 (5 bases each). The germline V gene has CDR1 SEHNR and CDR2 FQNEAQ (reference sequence). Trimming took off 6 bases at V and 5 bases at J, with 19 bases between the two ends. CDR3 length: 15 residues.

The chain is built from TRBV7-9 and TRBJ2-1, with 11 nucleotides matching TRBD2. The germline V gene encodes CDR1 SEHNR and CDR2 FQNEAQ (reference sequence). V lost 4 bases to trimming and J lost 4 bases; unmatched junction nucleotides: 3. This CDR3 has 15 amino acids. CDR3 nucleotides: TGTGCCAGCAGCTCGGGACTAGCGGCTTACAATGAGCAGTTCTTC. Residues: CASSSGLAAYNEQFF.

Here the CDR3 reads CASSQCNGSSYNEQFF. The CDR3 DNA sequence: TGTGCCAGCAGCCAGTGCAACGGGAGCTCCTACAATGAGCAGTTCTTC. This chain links TRBV3-1 (or the pseudogene TRBV3-2) with TRBJ2-1, with D perhaps matching TRBD2 (6 bases). Germline V gives CDR1 LGHDT, CDR2 YNNKEL (reference sequence). V lost 3 bases and J 0 bases, leaving 12 bases between the germline ends. The CDR3 is made up of 16 amino acids.

This clone is medium-sized in the sample. The CDR3 here is CASSFGTVNTIYF. The CDR3 nucleotides read TGTGCCAGCAGTTTCGGGACAGTGAACACCATATATTTT. The chain couples TRBV28 to TRBJ1-3, with 7 bases fitting TRBD1. Germline V CDR1 and CDR2: MDHEN, SYDVKM. The CDR3 sequence is 13 residues long. Germline trimming cut 3 bases from V and 7 bases from J; bases unmatched to any gene: 3.

By share, this clone counts as medium-sized (0.01 to 0.1%). The chain uses TRBV5-1 and TRBJ2-7; no definite D call. Trimming removed 0 bases at V and 2 bases at J, with 12 bases between. The germline V gene has CDR1 SGHRS and CDR2 YFSETQ. The CDR3 is made up of 15 amino acids. The CDR3 loop is CASSLAAASTYEQYF. CDR3 DNA: TGCGCCAGCAGCTTGGCGGCCGCTTCTACCTACGAGCAGTACTTC.

This clone appeared a single time. This chain connects TRBV7-3 to TRBJ2-3, with 7 positions matching TRBD2. This CDR3 has 14 amino acids. Germline CDR1 and CDR2: SGHTA and FQGTGA. Trimming at V came to 3 bases and at J to 3 bases, leaving 3 bases not matched to a gene. CDR3 sequence (DNA): TGTGCCAGCAGCTTGACTAGCCGGACAGATACGCAGTATTTT. Its protein is CASSLTSRTDTQYF.

The rearrangement links TRBV28 to TRBJ1-3; D uncertain. The germline V and J ends were trimmed by 1 base and 4 bases, with 14 bases remaining between them. Per the germline V gene, CDR1 is MDHEN and CDR2 is SYDVKM. The CDR3 is 16 amino acids. The CDR3 bases are TGTGCCAGCAGTTTATTGGCGGAGCCCCCAGGAAACACCATATATTTT. The encoded protein is CASSLLAEPPGNTIYF.

The V call is TRBV27, the J call TRBJ2-1, with D possibly TRBD2 on 6 matching bases. V lost 8 bases and J 9 bases, leaving 23 bases between the germline ends. CDR1 and CDR2 from the germline V gene are MNHEY and SMNVEV (reference sequence). The CDR3 is made up of 15 amino acids. The CDR3 nucleotides read TGTGCCAGCTCCCCGGCCGCCGGCGGGGCTTCTGAGCAGTTCTTC. Its protein is CASSPAAGGASEQFF.

The rearrangement joins TRBV15 to TRBJ1-5; D is perhaps TRBD1 (6 bases). The germline V and J ends were trimmed by 3 bases and 4 bases, with 16 bases remaining between them. The CDR3 sequence is 16 residues long. Germline V gene lookup returns CDR1 LNHNV and CDR2 YYDKDF (reference sequence). The CDR3 coding sequence is TGTGCCACCAGCAGGCGGGCAAGGGGGGGGAATCAGCCCCAGCATTTT. It encodes CATSRRARGGNQPQHF.